This passage covers 24 T cell receptor beta chains from one sample sequenced in a study of T cells in localized non-small cell lung cancer. Here immunoSEQ multiplex PCR was the method, and the copy in TCRdb shows in-frame clones only, minus some. The sample includes roughly 13,000 clones, approximately 89% seen only once; the top ten take roughly 2.7%. Source: peripheral blood mononuclear cells, taken before any cancer treatment. Receptors were obtained from a man aged 40 to 69 with stage III lung adenocarcinoma.

This chain links TRBV4-3 with TRBJ2-1; D may correspond to TRBD1 or TRBD2 (6 bases each). This CDR3 spans 16 amino acids. Trimming pared 0 bases from V and 4 bases from J, leaving 13 bases between. Germline V gene data show CDR1 as LGHNA and CDR2 as YSLEER. CDR3 sequence: CASSQDTGTLYNEQFF. DNA for the CDR3: TGCGCCAGCAGCCAAGATACAGGGACTCTTTACAATGAGCAGTTCTTC.

This sequence joins TRBV5-4 and TRBJ2-1; the D call may be TRBD1 or TRBD2 (6 bases each). Germline-derived CDR1 and CDR2 are SGHNT and YYREEE (reference sequence). The CDR3 sequence is 16 residues long. Between the trimmed V and J ends, which lost 1 base and 7 bases, there was a span of 18 bases. The CDR3 reads CASSLPSRGGRNEQFF. The DNA of the CDR3 is TGTGCCAGCAGCTTGCCGAGCAGGGGAGGTCGGAATGAGCAGTTCTTC.

This chain links TRBV7-8 with TRBJ2-7; D is unresolved. CDR3 length: 15 residues. Trimming took 5 bases from V and 3 from J, leaving 17 bases between them. Germline V CDR1 and CDR2: SGHVS, FQNEAQ. CDR3 sequence reads: CASSARTGLGYEQYF. CDR3 coding DNA: TGTGCCAGCAGCGCACGCACCGGGTTGGGCTACGAGCAGTACTTC.

This chain joins TRBV30 and TRBJ2-4, with D perhaps matching TRBD1 or TRBD2 (5 bases each). Trimming stripped 2 bases from V and 12 bases from J, with 14 bases between. The length of the CDR3 is 12 residues. Germline CDR1 is GTSNPN and CDR2 is SVGIG (reference sequence). CDR3 nucleotides: TGTGCCTGGAGTCGGGGCCGGAGGACTCAGTACTTC. Protein sequence: CAWSRGRRTQYF.

The chain recombines TRBV5-8 with TRBJ1-2; D perhaps matches TRBD1 (5 bases). The CDR3 is 13 amino acids. Per the germline V gene, CDR1 is SGHTS and CDR2 is YDEGEE. The V and J ends lost 1 base and 8 bases respectively, with 12 bases between them. The CDR3 here is CASSLWDQIGYTF. The CDR3 nucleotides are TGTGCCAGCAGCTTGTGGGACCAGATAGGCTACACCTTC.

The CDR3 sequence: CASSPDSSGANVLTF. The CDR3 bases are TGTGCCAGCAGTCCCGACAGCTCTGGGGCCAACGTCCTGACTTTC. The chain has TRBV28 and TRBJ2-6; D might be TRBD1 (5 bases). Trimming removed 5 bases at V and 0 bases at J, with 8 bases between. This CDR3 is built from 15 residues. CDR1 is MDHEN and CDR2 is SYDVKM in the germline V gene.

The J gene is TRBJ1-5, the V gene TRBV4-1; possible D gene TRBD1, 6 bases. V was trimmed by 1 base and J by 2 bases, leaving 12 bases between them. The CDR3 has 16 amino acids. Germline V gives CDR1 MGHRA, CDR2 YSYEKL. The CDR3 protein is CASSQVGARGNQPQHF. CDR3 nucleotides: TGCGCCAGCAGCCAAGTGGGGGCCCGTGGCAATCAGCCCCAGCATTTT.

The chain employs TRBV11-2 and TRBJ2-1, with unresolved D. V was clipped by 2 bases and J by 3 bases, with 5 bases between them. CDR1 SGHAT and CDR2 FQNNGV come from the germline V gene. The CDR3 extends over 13 amino acids. The CDR3 coding sequence is TGTGCCAGCAGCTTATCCGACTACAATGAGCAGTTCTTC. Translation gives CASSLSDYNEQFF. Complete variable domain (other parts from reference TRBV11-2 and TRBJ2-1): EAGVAQSPRYKIIEKRQSVAFWCNPISGHATLYWYQQILGQGPKLLIQFQNNGVVDDSQLPKDRFSAERLKGVDSTLKIQPAKLEDSAVYLCASSLSDYNEQFFGPGTRLTVL.

This clone has a single count. This chain uses TRBV2 with TRBJ2-5, with D possibly called TRBD1 or TRBD2 (6 bases each). The CDR3 is made up of 15 amino acids. V was cut by 7 bases and J by 1 base, with 16 bases left in between. From germline, CDR1 is SNHLY and CDR2 FYNNEI. The DNA of the CDR3 is TGTGCCAGCATGAGGGACTTGGGGGCCCAAGAGACCCAGTACTTC. Protein: CASMRDLGAQETQYF.

The chain carries TRBV6-5 and TRBJ2-7; TRBD1 matches at 8 bases. Germline CDR1 MNHEY, CDR2 SVGAGI. V was pared by 6 bases and J by 6 bases, with 7 bases of the junction left unmatched. The CDR3 runs to 13 residues. The CDR3 region has the DNA TGTGCCAGCAGCCACCCCGGGACAGGCGAGCAGTACTTC. This translates into CASSHPGTGEQYF.

The chain joins TRBV5-4 to TRBJ2-2; D is unresolved. The CDR3 runs to 15 residues. CDR1 is SGHNT and CDR2 is YYREEE in the germline V gene (reference sequence). Trimming shortened V by 0 bases and J by 4 bases, and 10 bases separated the two germline ends. Written as DNA, the CDR3 is TGTGCCAGCAGCTTGGACGGCGGCTCCACCGGGGAGCTGTTTTTT. Encoded protein: CASSLDGGSTGELFF.

V and J are TRBV28 and TRBJ2-7; 8 nucleotides line up with TRBD1. V dropped 6 bases and J dropped 4; count of bases not matched to a gene: 14. Germline CDR1 and CDR2: MDHEN and SYDVKM. The CDR3 has 16 amino acids. The CDR3 DNA is TGTGCCAGCAGCAGCATAATATGGGACAGGATTTACGAGCAGTACTTC. Translated, it gives CASSSIIWDRIYEQYF. Combining the CDR3 with reference TRBV28 and TRBJ2-7 gives the whole variable domain DVKVTQSSRYLVKRTGEKVFLECVQDMDHENMFWYRQDPGLGLRLIYFSYDVKMKEKGDIPEGYSVSREKKERFSLILESASTNQTSMYLCASSSIIWDRIYEQYFGPGTRLTVT.

The gene calls are TRBV7-6 and TRBJ2-1; either TRBD1 or TRBD2 may supply D (5 bases each). Trimming stripped 1 base from V and 0 bases from J, with 7 bases between. Germline V gene sequence: CDR1 SGHVS, CDR2 FNYEAQ. CDR3 length: 15 amino acids. CDR3 sequence: CASSLGGASYNEQFF. Written as DNA, the CDR3 is TGTGCCAGCAGCTTAGGAGGGGCCTCCTACAATGAGCAGTTCTTC.

The chain recombines TRBV2 with TRBJ1-1, with unresolved D. V dropped 0 bases and J dropped 4 bases, with 12 bases sitting between them. CDR1 and CDR2 (germline): SNHLY, FYNNEI. The length of the CDR3 is 15 residues. CDR3 nucleotide sequence: TGTGCCAGCAGTGAAGCGCTGGCGGGGAGCACTGAAGCTTTCTTT. This sequence encodes CASSEALAGSTEAFF.

This clone appeared a single time. The genes are TRBV29-1 and TRBJ1-1; 7 positions match TRBD1. The CDR3 is made up of 13 amino acids. After removal of 6 bases from V and 1 base from J, the junction contained 5 bases not matched to a gene. CDR1 SQVTM and CDR2 ANQGSEA come from the germline V gene. CDR3 bases: TGCAGCGTCAGGGAGGGGGCGAACACTGAAGCTTTCTTT. It codes for CSVREGANTEAFF.

The chain uses TRBV7-2 and TRBJ1-2, with D hard to call. V was clipped by 1 base and J by 5 bases, with 8 bases between them. This CDR3 is built from 13 residues. Looked up from germline, CDR1 is SGHTA and CDR2 is FQGNSA. In DNA form, the CDR3 reads TGTGCCAGCAGCTTAGACACACAGTATGGCTACACCTTC. Its translation is CASSLDTQYGYTF.

In its sample, this clone was seen a few times. V and J are TRBV25-1 and TRBJ2-5; D possibly corresponds to TRBD2 (6 bases). The CDR3 length is 14 residues. Trimming pared 1 base from V and 3 bases from J, leaving 9 bases between. Germline-derived CDR1 and CDR2 are MGHDK and SYGVNS. The CDR3, as DNA: TGTGCCAGCAGTGAATGGGAGGAGGAAGAGACCCAGTACTTC. Amino acids: CASSEWEEEETQYF.

This chain uses TRBV27 with TRBJ2-3; D remains unclear. The V end lost 2 bases, the J end lost 3 bases, and 6 bases lay between the germline ends. This CDR3 spans 13 amino acids. Germline V gives CDR1 MNHEY, CDR2 SMNVEV (reference sequence). The CDR3 DNA follows: TGTGCCAGCAGTTTAAGAGCTACAGATACGCAGTATTTT. This codes for CASSLRATDTQYF.

The rearrangement links TRBV5-5 to TRBJ2-6; possible D gene TRBD1, 6 bases. The V end lost 0 bases, the J end lost 0 bases, and 10 bases lay between the germline ends. This CDR3 comprises 17 residues. The germline V gene encodes CDR1 SGHKS and CDR2 YYEKEE (reference sequence). The CDR3 nucleotides read TGTGCCAGCAGCTTGGGGACAGATAACTCTGGGGCCAACGTCCTGACTTTC. Its protein is CASSLGTDNSGANVLTF.

The chain couples TRBV28 to TRBJ2-5; D unclear. Trimming took off 3 bases at V and 6 bases at J, with 11 bases between the two ends. Germline V gene data show CDR1 as MDHEN and CDR2 as SYDVKM. The CDR3 extends over 13 amino acids. CDR3 residues: CASSLTVLKTQYF. The CDR3 DNA follows: TGTGCCAGCAGTTTGACGGTTTTAAAGACCCAGTACTTC. Variable domain in full (rest from reference TRBV28 and TRBJ2-5): DVKVTQSSRYLVKRTGEKVFLECVQDMDHENMFWYRQDPGLGLRLIYFSYDVKMKEKGDIPEGYSVSREKKERFSLILESASTNQTSMYLCASSLTVLKTQYFGPGTRLLVL.

A few counts support this clone. The rearrangement links TRBV7-7 to TRBJ2-5; D unresolved. From germline, CDR1 is SSHAT and CDR2 FNYEAQ (reference sequence). Trimming stripped 2 bases from V and 5 bases from J, with 9 bases between. This CDR3 has 13 amino acids. The CDR3 bases are TGTGCCAGCAGCTTAATCAGGAGTGAGACCCAGTACTTC. Its translation: CASSLIRSETQYF.

This chain links TRBV5-4 with TRBJ2-5; D is ambiguous. The germline V gene encodes CDR1 SGHNT and CDR2 YYREEE (reference sequence). V was cut by 1 base and J by 5 bases, with 3 bases left in between. This CDR3 spans 11 amino acids. The CDR3 here is CASSLFETQYF. The CDR3 region has the DNA TGTGCCAGCAGCTTGTTTGAGACCCAGTACTTC.

The chain recombines TRBV2 with TRBJ2-7; 8 bases line up with TRBD1. V lost 6 bases and J lost 0; bases outside the gene matches: 1. Germline V lookup: CDR1 SNHLY, CDR2 FYNNEI. The CDR3 sequence is 13 residues long. This CDR3 is CASRGQVSYEQYF. CDR3 DNA sequence: TGTGCCAGCAGGGGACAGGTCTCCTACGAGCAGTACTTC.

This clone has a single count. The genes are TRBV6-6 and TRBJ1-5; D possibly corresponds to TRBD1 (6 bases). The CDR3 runs to 16 residues. The germline CDR1 and CDR2 sequences are MNHNY and SVGAGI (reference sequence). With 6 bases removed from V and 2 bases from J, the gap between germline ends came to 17 bases. CDR3 sequence (DNA): TGTGCCAGCAGCCTTTCAACGGGGGCAGGCAATCAGCCCCAGCATTTT. The encoded protein is CASSLSTGAGNQPQHF.